The 27 T cell receptor beta chains below all came from one sample that was sequenced in a study of Ad26.COV2.S vaccination and SARS-CoV-2 variants. Assay: immunoSEQ multiplex PCR; the TCRdb copy retains only in-frame clones and omits some. Of some 290,000 clones detected, about 82% appear once; the ten largest clones hold more than 1.5%. Treatment described: 19 received Ad26.COV2.S at low or high dose, single or two shots; five or six received placebo; per-sample allocation not given. Samples came from day 63 after the first vaccine or placebo injection. The sequenced sample was peripheral blood, obtained in a trial of Ad26.COV2.S vaccine versus placebo. The receptors shown here come from a person aged 18-60 years who received the Ad26.COV2.S COVID-19 vaccine or a placebo.

This chain links TRBV15 with TRBJ2-7, with D possibly matching TRBD2 (5 bases). Trimming pared 0 bases from V and 4 bases from J, leaving 10 bases between. Germline V gene sequence: CDR1 LNHNV, CDR2 YYDKDF (reference sequence). The CDR3 covers 14 residues. The CDR3 sequence is CATSRDLRTYEQYF. The CDR3 coding sequence is TGTGCCACCAGCAGAGATTTGCGGACTTACGAGCAGTACTTC. Complete variable domain (other parts from reference TRBV15 and TRBJ2-7): DAMVIQNPRYQVTQFGKPVTLSCSQTLNHNVMYWYQQKSSQAPKLLFHYYDKDFNNEADTPDNFQSRRPNTSFCFLDIRSPGLGDTAMYLCATSRDLRTYEQYFGPGTRLTVT.

The J gene is TRBJ2-5, the V gene TRBV11-2; D not resolved. The CDR3 sequence is 16 residues long. From germline, CDR1 is SGHAT and CDR2 FQNNGV. V lost 0 bases and J 2 bases, leaving 13 bases between the germline ends. In DNA form, the CDR3 reads TGTGCCAGCAGCTTAGATGGGGAAGGGTATCAAGAGACCCAGTACTTC. It is translated as CASSLDGEGYQETQYF.

This clone occurred a few times. This rearrangement joins TRBV27 to TRBJ2-7, with D unclear. Germline V CDR1 and CDR2: MNHEY, SMNVEV (reference sequence). V lost 6 bases, J lost 0 bases, and 12 bases lay in between. The CDR3 has 14 residues. For the CDR3, the DNA is TGTGCCAGCAGATTGACAACAAACTCCTACGAGCAGTACTTC. Protein sequence: CASRLTTNSYEQYF.

This clone was observed once. The V and J genes are TRBV6-6 and TRBJ1-2; no clear D. The CDR3 is 13 amino acids. With 7 bases removed from V and 10 bases from J, the gap between germline ends came to 19 bases. In germline, CDR1 is MNHNY, CDR2 SVGAGI (reference sequence). The CDR3 nucleotides are TGTGCCAGCATTCAACACGGAGGACTTGTCTACACCTTC. Protein product: CASIQHGGLVYTF.

V is TRBV6-5 and J is TRBJ2-7; 11 nucleotides match TRBD1. J gave up 5 bases and V 4 bases, and 10 bases lay outside the gene matches. Germline loops: CDR1 MNHEY, CDR2 SVGAGI. The CDR3 runs 16 residues. CDR3: CASSSKDRGRLHEQYF. For the CDR3, the DNA is TGTGCCAGCAGTTCGAAGGACAGGGGGCGACTCCACGAGCAGTACTTC.

This clone was counted between two and nine times. The chain joins TRBV6-1 to TRBJ1-2; D remains unclear. The CDR3 extends over 16 amino acids. CDR1 MNHNS and CDR2 SASEGT come from the germline V gene. Trimming took 0 bases from V and 6 from J, leaving 17 bases between them. CDR3 in DNA: TGTGCCAGCAGTGAAGCGCTGGGGTCTCGGGGTCATGGCTACACCTTC. This encodes CASSEALGSRGHGYTF.

This clone was observed a single time. The rearrangement uses TRBV20-1 and TRBJ2-7, with D maybe TRBD1 (6 bases). The germline gives CDR1 DFQATT, CDR2 SNEGSKA (reference sequence). The V end lost 3 bases, the J end lost 4 bases, and 13 bases lay between the germline ends. The CDR3 is made up of 13 amino acids. CDR3 coding DNA: TGCAGTGCTAGTATAACACAGGGTTACGAGCAGTACTTC. Protein product: CSASITQGYEQYF.

This clone has a handful of counts. The chain has TRBV9 and TRBJ2-5; D possibly corresponds to TRBD1 (5 bases). V dropped 0 bases and J dropped 5 bases, with 14 bases sitting between them. CDR1 is SGDLS, CDR2 YYNGEE, per germline. The CDR3 consists of 15 residues. CDR3 sequence reads: CASSVGQSMGETQYF. For the CDR3, the DNA is TGTGCCAGCAGCGTAGGACAGTCGATGGGGGAGACCCAGTACTTC.

The rearrangement uses TRBV5-1 and TRBJ1-5; D unclear. The CDR3 extends over 13 amino acids. CDR1 SGHRS and CDR2 YFSETQ come from the germline V gene. V was clipped by 0 bases and J by 4 bases, with 5 bases between them. The CDR3 loop reads CASSLGINQPQHF. In nucleotides, the CDR3 is TGCGCCAGCAGCTTGGGGATTAATCAGCCCCAGCATTTT. The variable domain in full, completed from reference TRBV5-1 and TRBJ1-5, reads KAGVTQTPRYLIKTRGQQVTLSCSPISGHRSVSWYQQTPGQGLQFLFEYFSETQRNKGNFPGRFSGRQFSNSRSEMNVSTLELGDSALYLCASSLGINQPQHFGDGTRLSIL.

This chain links TRBV19 with TRBJ1-6; no clear D. CDR1 is LNHDA and CDR2 is SQIVND in the germline V gene (reference sequence). There are 12 residues in the CDR3. Trimming left V 3 bases short and J 7 bases short, with 4 bases between. In DNA, the CDR3 is TGTGCCAGTAGTATTGTAAATTCACCCCTCCACTTT. It is translated as CASSIVNSPLHF.

V usage is TRBV10-2 and J usage is TRBJ2-7; tentative D call: TRBD2 (5 bases). The germline V gene encodes CDR1 WSHSY and CDR2 SAAADI. The ends were cut back, 8 bases at V and 4 bases at J, with 15 bases in the middle. This CDR3 contains 13 residues. The CDR3 DNA is TGCGCCAGCCGGGGAGTCTCTTTTTACGAGCAGTACTTC. This gives the protein CASRGVSFYEQYF.

This clone has just a few counts. The chain carries TRBV5-1 and TRBJ1-2; D remains unclear. The germline V gene encodes CDR1 SGHRS and CDR2 YFSETQ. This CDR3 spans 13 amino acids. V gave up 6 bases and J gave up 3 bases, with 12 bases separating them. CDR3 sequence: CASKAARDYGYTF. The CDR3 DNA reads TGCGCCAGCAAGGCGGCGAGGGACTATGGCTACACCTTC.

The V call is TRBV19, the J call TRBJ1-4; D may be TRBD1 (6 bases). In germline, CDR1 is LNHDA, CDR2 SQIVND (reference sequence). CDR3 length: 17 residues. The V and J ends lost 5 bases and 6 bases respectively, with 22 bases between them. This CDR3 is CASSPGHTIFRDEKLFF. CDR3 bases: TGTGCCAGTAGTCCGGGACATACCATTTTCAGGGATGAAAAACTGTTTTTT. The variable domain in full, with the rest retrieved from reference TRBV19 and TRBJ1-4, is DGGITQSPKYLFRKEGQNVTLSCEQNLNHDAMYWYRQDPGQGLRLIYYSQIVNDFQKGDIAEGYSVSREKKESFPLTVTSAQKNPTAFYLCASSPGHTIFRDEKLFFGSGTQLSVL.

In DNA, the CDR3 is TGTGCCAGCAGTAGTAGCGGGACCACCGGTGGCTACACCTTC. Residues: CASSSSGTTGGYTF. The chain employs TRBV2 and TRBJ1-2; D might be TRBD1 (5 bases). The CDR3 sequence is 14 residues long. The germline V gene encodes CDR1 SNHLY and CDR2 FYNNEI. Trimming cost V 5 bases and J 7 bases, with 17 bases left between them.

This rearrangement joins TRBV2 to TRBJ2-7, with 9 bases matching TRBD1. The length of the CDR3 is 13 residues. Per the germline V gene, CDR1 is SNHLY and CDR2 is FYNNEI. V shed 6 bases and J 7 bases; nucleotides not matched to a gene: 7. The CDR3 region has the DNA TGTGCCAGCAGCCGGGACAGGGCGCGTGAGCAGTACTTC. This sequence encodes CASSRDRAREQYF.

The chain recombines TRBV18 with TRBJ2-7, with TRBD1 identical over 8 bases. The CDR3 has 18 amino acids. Germline assignment: CDR1 KGHSH and CDR2 LQKENI. Trimming took 8 bases from V and 1 from J; bases not matched to a gene: 19. CDR3 DNA: TGTGCCAGCACATCACGGGTGACAGGGGCGACGGGGTCCTACGAGCAGTACTTC. Translating it yields CASTSRVTGATGSYEQYF. Drawing the rest from reference TRBV18 and TRBJ2-7, the complete variable domain is NAGVMQNPRHLVRRRGQEARLRCSPMKGHSHVYWYRQLPEEGLKFMVYLQKENIIDESGMPKERFSAEFPKEGPSILRIQQVVRGDSAAYFCASTSRVTGATGSYEQYFGPGTRLTVT.

V and J are TRBV30 and TRBJ1-4; D is unclear. The CDR3 extends over 16 amino acids. The ends were cut back, 4 bases at V and 5 bases at J, with 20 bases in the middle. CDR1 and CDR2 from the germline V gene are GTSNPN and SVGIG (reference sequence). The CDR3 spells CAWIPFGRHLNEKLFF. The CDR3, as DNA: TGTGCCTGGATACCATTCGGCAGGCACCTGAATGAAAAACTGTTTTTT. Full variable domain (rest looked up from reference TRBV30 and TRBJ1-4): SQTIHQWPATLVQPVGSPLSLECTVEGTSNPNLYWYRQAAGRGLQLLFYSVGIGQISSEVPQNLSASRPQDRQFILSSKKLLLSDSGFYLCAWIPFGRHLNEKLFFGSGTQLSVL.

The chain carries TRBV19 and TRBJ1-5; D is undetermined. The germline V and J ends were trimmed by 6 bases and 8 bases, with 17 bases remaining between them. Germline V gives CDR1 LNHDA, CDR2 SQIVND (reference sequence). The CDR3 has 14 residues. This CDR3 reads CASRIQKGWEPQHF. The CDR3 region has the DNA TGTGCCAGTAGGATACAGAAGGGATGGGAGCCCCAGCATTTT.

J is TRBJ1-2 and V is TRBV5-1, with 11 bases that match TRBD1. The CDR3 has 15 amino acids. The germline gives CDR1 SGHRS, CDR2 YFSETQ. J lost 5 bases, V lost 4 bases, and 7 bases had no gene match. The CDR3 DNA reads as TGCGCCAGCAGCACTGGGACAGGGGGACTGTATGGCTACACCTTC. It specifies CASSTGTGGLYGYTF.

This chain connects TRBV10-1 to TRBJ2-7; TRBD1 might be the D (6 bases). The germline V gene encodes CDR1 WNHNN and CDR2 SYGVQD (reference sequence). The V end was cut by 4 bases, the J end by 4 bases, with 17 bases between. This CDR3 region has 15 residues. In DNA form, the CDR3 reads TGCGCCAGCAGTGCGGCAGGGGTTGGTGGTTACGAGCAGTACTTC. This encodes CASSAAGVGGYEQYF.

V and J are TRBV7-9 and TRBJ2-5; D call uncertain. CDR1 is SEHNR and CDR2 is FQNEAQ in the germline V gene (reference sequence). V was shortened by 2 bases and J by 5 bases, with 12 bases between the two germline ends. The CDR3 is made up of 14 amino acids. This chain's CDR3 is CASSLTALKETQYF. In DNA, the CDR3 is TGTGCCAGCAGCTTAACCGCCTTAAAGGAGACCCAGTACTTC.

As to this clone: The same CDR3 is also encoded by other DNA sequences in this sample. This chain joins TRBV30 and TRBJ1-4; unclear D gene. The germline gives CDR1 GTSNPN, CDR2 SVGIG (reference sequence). With 0 bases removed from V and 5 bases from J, the gap between germline ends came to 10 bases. The CDR3 covers 14 residues. CDR3 residues: CAWSVGRLNEKLFF. DNA of the CDR3: TGTGCCTGGAGTGTAGGGCGGCTAAATGAAAAACTGTTTTTT.

This clone has only a few counts. This chain connects TRBV27 to TRBJ2-2; no clear D gene. This CDR3 has 14 residues. Trimming took 5 bases from V and 6 from J, leaving 13 bases between them. Germline V gene lookup returns CDR1 MNHEY and CDR2 SMNVEV (reference sequence). This chain's CDR3 is CASSPRTRSGELFF. In nucleotides, the CDR3 is TGTGCCAGCAGTCCCCGGACGCGGTCCGGGGAGCTGTTTTTT.

The chain links TRBV3-1 (or the pseudogene TRBV3-2) to TRBJ2-7; the D gene is possibly TRBD2 (6 bases). The CDR3 runs 13 residues. Trimming pared 0 bases from V and 6 bases from J, leaving 9 bases between. Germline loops: CDR1 LGHDT, CDR2 YNNKEL (reference sequence). CDR3 protein: CASSQDLGGEQYF. CDR3 in DNA: TGTGCCAGCAGCCAAGATCTCGGGGGCGAGCAGTACTTC.

V usage is TRBV4-1 and J usage is TRBJ1-2, with D possibly matching TRBD1 (5 bases). Germline assignment: CDR1 MGHRA and CDR2 YSYEKL. Trimming removed 0 bases at V and 8 bases at J, with 16 bases between. The CDR3 covers 15 residues. The CDR3 nucleotides are TGCGCCAGCAGCCAAGACGGCGGCAGGGCGGAGGGCTACACCTTC. Protein product: CASSQDGGRAEGYTF.

The chain is built from TRBV27 and TRBJ1-3; weak D call: TRBD1 (5 bases). Trimming stripped 5 bases from V and 4 bases from J, with 18 bases between. This CDR3 comprises 16 residues. Germline V gene data show CDR1 as MNHEY and CDR2 as SMNVEV (reference sequence). In DNA, the CDR3 is TGTGCCAGCAGTGTCGGGGCACTCGATTCGGGAAACACCATATATTTT. Translation gives CASSVGALDSGNTIYF.

As regards this clone: Other DNA sequences from this sample encode an identical CDR3 as well. The CDR3 nucleotides are TGTGCCAGCAGTGATCGCGGGAGCACAGATACGCAGTATTTT. This encodes CASSDRGSTDTQYF. The V gene is TRBV2, the J gene TRBJ2-3; D is perhaps TRBD2 (5 bases). V was cut by 3 bases and J by 0 bases, with 7 bases left in between. The CDR3 has 14 amino acids. Germline V gene sequence: CDR1 SNHLY, CDR2 FYNNEI.